This TCR beta chain comes out of a study of regulatory T cells in long-lasting Graves disease. This clonotype has a count of ten or more. Its antigen is undetermined. Whole-study results and caveats: Persistent Graves' disease cases displayed lower TCR diversity than newly diagnosed ones. Small numbers of samples may have cut accuracy.

Deletions cut 5 bases from V and 3 bases from J, with 11 bases between. CDR1 is SNHLY and CDR2 is FYNNEI in the germline V gene. This CDR3 comprises 13 residues. The time point was: newly diagnosed GD, antithyroid drugs for less than 3 months. After RNA was extracted from PBMCs, the TCR library was made from it. CDR3-region Arm-PCR and iRepertoire HTBI primers produced the TCR beta libraries. TCRdb fed the multiplex PCR reads into MiXCR, producing one record per CDR3 protein. The sample includes more than 450,000 distinct CDR3 sequences, 15% to 20% seen only once; the top ten take more than 10%. The data were also submitted as part of a second study, on T cells in Graves' hyperthyroidism and ophthalmopathy. In that study: No progression to ophthalmopathy during 18 months of follow-up defined stable disease.

Here the sequenced sample was peripheral blood mononuclear cells (PBMCs), taken at new diagnosis, from a patient treated with antithyroid drugs. The V gene is TRBV2, the J gene TRBJ2-7; D is perhaps TRBD2 (5 bases). The receptor comes from a man between 35 and 55 years old with Graves disease. The CDR3 DNA is TGTGCCAGCAGTCAGGAGGTGGTCTACGAGCAGTACTTC. This translates into CASSQEVVYEQYF.